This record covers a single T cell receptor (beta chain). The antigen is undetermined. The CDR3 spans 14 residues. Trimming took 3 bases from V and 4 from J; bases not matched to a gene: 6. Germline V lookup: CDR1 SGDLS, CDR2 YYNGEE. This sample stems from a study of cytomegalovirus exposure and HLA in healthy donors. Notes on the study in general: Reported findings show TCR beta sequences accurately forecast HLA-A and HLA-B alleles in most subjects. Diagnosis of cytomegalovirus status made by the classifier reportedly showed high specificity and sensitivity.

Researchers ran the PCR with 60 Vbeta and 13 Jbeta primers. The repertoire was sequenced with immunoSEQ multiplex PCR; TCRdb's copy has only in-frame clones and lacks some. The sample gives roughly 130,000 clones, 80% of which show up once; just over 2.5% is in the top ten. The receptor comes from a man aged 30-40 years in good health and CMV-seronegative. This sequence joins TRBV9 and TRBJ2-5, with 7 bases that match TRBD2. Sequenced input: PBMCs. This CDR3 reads CASSGSGTLETQYF. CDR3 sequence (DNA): TGTGCCAGCAGCGGCAGCGGGACGCTAGAGACCCAGTACTTC.